Listed below are T cell receptor beta chains from one sample, sequenced in a study of cytomegalovirus exposure and HLA in healthy donors. Only in-frame clones appear in the TCRdb table, and some are missing; sequencing was by immunoSEQ multiplex PCR. The table lists 110,000 or so clones, around 77% of them singletons, with 5.4% in the top ten. Input material: PBMCs. The source is a woman in her thirties in good health and CMV-seropositive. CDR3s include the opening cysteine and the closing phenylalanine or tryptophan. Fields, in order: J gene, clone size, V gene, D gene, CDR3 DNA, CDR3 protein. D genes are given only for firm matches. Some rows mark clone size as missing; the rest say once, few, many or name a class of expanded clone.

TRBJ2-1	-	TRBV6-5	TRBD1	TGTGCCAGCAGTCGGACACAGGGGGTCAATGAGCAGTTCTTC	CASSRTQGVNEQFF
TRBJ1-4	-	TRBV28	-	TGTGCCAGCAGCCTCACAGGGAATAATGAAAAACTGTTTTTT	CASSLTGNNEKLFF
TRBJ1-1	few	TRBV30	TRBD1	TGTGCCTGGAGTGTAAGGGGACAGGGCCGAGCTTTCTTT	CAWSVRGQGRAFF
TRBJ1-1	-	TRBV6-1	-	TGTGCCAGCAGTCGGGAGATGGGAACTGAAGCTTTCTTT	CASSREMGTEAFF
TRBJ2-5	few	TRBV5-1	-	TGCGCCAGCAGCTTCGGGGGGCAGGAGACCCAGTACTTC	CASSFGGQETQYF
TRBJ1-1	-	TRBV6-1	-	TGTGCCAGCCGACTTGGAACGAACACTGAAGCTTTCTTT	CASRLGTNTEAFF
TRBJ1-1	once	TRBV29-1	TRBD1	TGCAGCGGAGCCGGGACAGGGGTCACTGAAGCTTTCTTT	CSGAGTGVTEAFF
TRBJ1-1	many	TRBV18	-	TGTGCCAGCTCAGCCCAGGACATGAACACTGAAGCTTTCTTT	CASSAQDMNTEAFF
TRBJ2-7	-	TRBV19	TRBD2	TGTGCCAGTAGTCCAGATCGGGAGGCCAAGAAGTACGAGCAGTACTTC	CASSPDREAKKYEQYF
TRBJ2-1	-	TRBV27	-	TGTGCCAGCAGTCCACAGTTGGCCGGGGGTTCCTACAATGAGCAGTTCTTC	CASSPQLAGGSYNEQFF
TRBJ2-7	-	TRBV5-1	TRBD2	TGCGCCAGCAGTCCAGGACTAGCGGACTCCTACGAGCAGTACTTC	CASSPGLADSYEQYF
TRBJ2-7	-	TRBV5-1	TRBD1	TGCGCCAGCAGCTTGGGGACAGGGGGTCCCTACGAGCAGTACTTC	CASSLGTGGPYEQYF
TRBJ1-4	-	TRBV2	-	TGTGCCAGCAACCTGAGGTCGAGCTACAATGAAAAACTGTTTTTT	CASNLRSSYNEKLFF
TRBJ2-3	-	TRBV7-9	TRBD2	TGTGCCCATGGGGCGGGGGGTTGGACAGATACGCAGTATTTT	CAHGAGGWTDTQYF
TRBJ1-3	-	TRBV2	-	TGTGCCAGCAGCAGCTATTCGGGATACTCTGGAAACACCATATATTTT	CASSSYSGYSGNTIYF
TRBJ1-3	-	TRBV11-2	TRBD1	TGTGCCAGCAGCGTCTTTCCGGGACAGGGAGTGGGAAACACCATATATTTT	CASSVFPGQGVGNTIYF
TRBJ1-4	-	TRBV7-9	TRBD1	TGTTCCAGCAGCCAGGGACAGGGTAAACTGTTTTTT	CSSSQGQGKLFF
TRBJ1-2	-	TRBV2	-	TGTGCCAGCTGCGATCACGGGTATGGCTACACCTTC	CASCDHGYGYTF
TRBJ1-2	-	TRBV6-5	-	TGTGCCAGCAGTTACTACGCGAATCCCGACTATGGCTACACCTTC	CASSYYANPDYGYTF
TRBJ2-7	-	TRBV18	TRBD2	TGTGCCAGCTCGCGGACGGGGGGGGCCGCCTACGAGCAGTACTTC	CASSRTGGAAYEQYF
TRBJ2-3	once	TRBV2	TRBD2	TGTGCCAGCATCCGACTAGCGGCTACAGATACGCAGTATTTT	CASIRLAATDTQYF
TRBJ2-2	once	TRBV7-6	TRBD2	TGTGCCAGCAGCTTAGCGATAGGCCTAGCGGGGAACACCGGGGAGCTGTTTTTT	CASSLAIGLAGNTGELFF
TRBJ2-3	once	TRBV9	-	TGTGCCAGCAGCGTAGGTGGGGGAGGAACAGATACGCAGTATTTT	CASSVGGGGTDTQYF
TRBJ2-1	-	TRBV29-1	TRBD2	TGCAGCGTTGATCCTAGCGGGGTTGGGAATGAGCAGTTCTTC	CSVDPSGVGNEQFF
TRBJ1-6	-	TRBV27	-	TGTGCCCAGGCCAGCGGACCGGCTTCACCCCTCCACTTT	CAQASGPASPLHF
TRBJ2-5	few	TRBV7-8	-	TGTGCCAGCAGCTTACGAGGAGAGACCCAGTACTTC	CASSLRGETQYF
TRBJ2-3	-	TRBV10-3	TRBD1	TGTGCCATCAAGGGGACAGGGCTAATGGATACGCAGTATTTT	CAIKGTGLMDTQYF
TRBJ2-7	few	TRBV10-1	-	TGCGCCAGCAGTTTAGATTCCCTTTCCTACGAGCAGTACTTC	CASSLDSLSYEQYF
TRBJ2-5	-	TRBV25-1	TRBD2	TGTGCCAGCCTCGGGACTAGCGGTTACCAAGAGACCCAGTACTTC	CASLGTSGYQETQYF
TRBJ2-1	-	TRBV19	-	TGTGCCAGTAGTAAAGCGGCGGTGTCCTACAATGAGCAGTTCTTC	CASSKAAVSYNEQFF
TRBJ2-1	-	TRBV5-4	TRBD2	TGTGCCAGCAGCTTGGGGACTAGCGGGAGTTACAATGAGCAGTTCTTC	CASSLGTSGSYNEQFF
TRBJ2-7	-	TRBV30	-	TGTGCCTGGAGTGGCGCCCCCTCCTACGAGCAGTACTTC	CAWSGAPSYEQYF
TRBJ2-5	-	TRBV11-3	-	TGTGCCAGCAGCTTCCCTGAAGAGACCCAGTACTTC	CASSFPEETQYF
TRBJ2-2	-	TRBV2	-	TGTGCCAGCAGTGAAGAGACACCGAACACCGGGGAGCTGTTTTTT	CASSEETPNTGELFF
TRBJ1-2	-	TRBV18	TRBD1	TGTGCCAGCTCACCCCAGGGGGGTGAGGGCTACACCTTC	CASSPQGGEGYTF
TRBJ2-7	-	TRBV30	TRBD2	TGTGCCTGGCGGCCGGGAGGCAGTTACGAGCAGTACTTC	CAWRPGGSYEQYF
TRBJ1-5	-	TRBV19	-	TGTGCCAGTACTACCGACAGTTATAGCAATCAGCCCCAGCATTTT	CASTTDSYSNQPQHF
TRBJ1-5	-	TRBV6-1	TRBD1	TGTGCCAGCAGTGAATCATGGACAGGGGATCAGCCCCAGCATTTT	CASSESWTGDQPQHF
TRBJ1-1	-	TRBV5-1	-	TGCGCCAGCAGCTTGTTAGGGAGGGACACTGAAGCTTTCTTT	CASSLLGRDTEAFF
TRBJ1-1	-	TRBV6-4	-	TGCGCCAGCAGGGTTCAGGAGAACACTGAAGCTTTCTTT	CASRVQENTEAFF
TRBJ1-5	once	TRBV13	TRBD1	TGTGCCAGCAGCTTAGGCCGGACAGGGCCCTGGAATCAGCCCCAGCATTTT	CASSLGRTGPWNQPQHF
TRBJ1-2	-	TRBV6-1	-	TGTGCCAGCAGTGAATCGTCGGGATTGGGGGGTGCTAACTATGGCTACACCTTC	CASSESSGLGGANYGYTF
TRBJ2-5	few	TRBV10-3	TRBD1	TGTGCCATCAGTGAATCAGCTACAGGGGAGGAGACCCAGTACTTC	CAISESATGEETQYF
TRBJ2-5	few	TRBV11-2	TRBD1	TGTGCCAGCAGCTGGACAGGTTCGAAAGAGACCCAGTACTTC	CASSWTGSKETQYF
TRBJ1-5	-	TRBV30	TRBD1	TGTGCCTGGGGAAGGACAGGGCCTAATCAGCCCCAGCATTTT	CAWGRTGPNQPQHF
TRBJ1-4	-	TRBV10-3	-	TGTGCCATCAGTGAGGGAGGGAGCGGCCGTGGTGAAAAACTGTTTTTT	CAISEGGSGRGEKLFF
TRBJ1-4	-	TRBV5-1	TRBD1	TGCGCCAGCAGCTTGACCTTGCGAGACAGGGGGGATGAAAAACTGTTTTTT	CASSLTLRDRGDEKLFF
TRBJ1-5	few	TRBV19	-	TGTGCCAGTAGTGAACAGGGAAACGGCAATCAGCCCCAGCATTTT	CASSEQGNGNQPQHF
TRBJ1-5	-	TRBV19	-	TGTGCCAGTATGATCAGGACGGGAAATCAGCCCCAGCATTTT	CASMIRTGNQPQHF